These T cell receptor beta chains were read from a single sample in a study of T cell responses to AZD1222 COVID-19 vaccine. Profiling relied on immunoSEQ multiplex PCR, and the TCRdb table lists in-frame clones only, not all of them. Counted here are around 130,000 clones, roughly 84% occurring once; the ten biggest clones make up 9% to 15%. Sample: peripheral blood, taken on day 0 of AZD1222 vaccination. These TCRs come from an adult in good health. CDR3s include the opening cysteine and the closing phenylalanine or tryptophan. D genes are given only for firm matches. Some rows have no size entry. The others give once, few or many, or a class for an expanded clone.

D gene	clone size	J gene	V gene	CDR3 DNA	CDR3 protein
TRBD2	-	TRBJ2-1	TRBV27	TGTGCCAGCAGTCTTAGCGGGTCCCGTGGGAATGAGCAGTTCTTC	CASSLSGSRGNEQFF
-	-	TRBJ2-7	TRBV10-3	TGTGCCATCAGTGATGATAGAGCGGTCGAGCAGTACTTC	CAISDDRAVEQYF
-	-	TRBJ1-5	TRBV28	TGTGCCAGCAGTAAAAGAGTAGGGGGAGCCGGTCAGCCCCAGCATTTT	CASSKRVGGAGQPQHF
-	-	TRBJ1-2	TRBV3-1/TRBV3-2	TGTGCCAGCAGCCAAGATGGGGGAGGACCACGGGGCTACACCTTC	CASSQDGGGPRGYTF
TRBD1	few	TRBJ1-2	TRBV19	TGTGCCAGTAGTATAAAGCTTTGGGACAGCTTAGGTCATGGCTACACCTTC	CASSIKLWDSLGHGYTF
TRBD1	-	TRBJ1-1	TRBV6-2/TRBV6-3	TGTGCCAGCAGTCGGACAGGGGCGCCTGAAGCTTTCTTT	CASSRTGAPEAFF
-	few	TRBJ1-3	TRBV30	TGTGCCTGGAGTGTACCAAGGGTTGGAAACACCATATATTTT	CAWSVPRVGNTIYF
TRBD1	-	TRBJ2-3	TRBV4-3	TGCGCCAGCAGCCAAGACTCGACAGGGGAGGCAGATACGCAGTATTTT	CASSQDSTGEADTQYF
-	-	TRBJ1-1	TRBV4-1	TGCGCCAGCACCCACCCGGGGGACCAGAAAGATGAAGCTTTCTTT	CASTHPGDQKDEAFF
TRBD2	-	TRBJ2-5	TRBV4-1	TGCGCCAGCAGCCAAGATCTACGGGGGGGCCTCGTGGAGACCCAGTACTTC	CASSQDLRGGLVETQYF
-	-	TRBJ2-3	TRBV28	TGTGCCAGCAGGGGGGGCGGATCAGATACGCAGTATTTT	CASRGGGSDTQYF
-	-	TRBJ1-1	TRBV6-2/TRBV6-3	TGTGCCAGCAGTTACGGGGCAGGGCTTGAAGCTTTCTTT	CASSYGAGLEAFF
-	-	TRBJ1-3	TRBV18	TGTGCCAGCTCGTTCACAGGGACCATATATTTT	CASSFTGTIYF
TRBD1	-	TRBJ1-4	TRBV18	TGTGCCAGCTCACCCGGACAGGGGATTAATGAAAAACTGTTTTTT	CASSPGQGINEKLFF
-	-	TRBJ1-6	TRBV4-1	TGCGCCAGCAGCCAAGCCATATATAATTCACCCCTCCACTTT	CASSQAIYNSPLHF
-	-	TRBJ1-6	TRBV10-3	TGTGCCATCAGGCGGCGGGGGGAATTGGACCCCCTCCACTTT	CAIRRRGELDPLHF
-	-	TRBJ2-7	TRBV5-1	TGCGCCAGCAGCTTGGCCTTATCTAGCTCCTACGAGCAGTACTTC	CASSLALSSSYEQYF
-	-	TRBJ1-3	TRBV30	TGTGCCTGGAGTAGGCTGCTCTCTGGAAACACCATATATTTT	CAWSRLLSGNTIYF
-	once	TRBJ2-2	TRBV11-3	TGTGCCAGCAGCCGCACGGTGGAAGCGGGCGGAAACGGGGAGCTGTTTTTT	CASSRTVEAGGNGELFF
-	many	TRBJ2-7	TRBV9	TGTGCCAGCAGCGTGGGTATTAGCGCCTCCTACGAGCAGTACTTC	CASSVGISASYEQYF
-	-	TRBJ1-3	TRBV9	TGTGCCAGCAGCCAGACACCAGACTCTGGAAACACCATATATTTT	CASSQTPDSGNTIYF
-	-	TRBJ1-6	TRBV7-2	TGTGCCAGCAGCCCTACGGGGGGACGCGACTCACCCCTCCACTTT	CASSPTGGRDSPLHF